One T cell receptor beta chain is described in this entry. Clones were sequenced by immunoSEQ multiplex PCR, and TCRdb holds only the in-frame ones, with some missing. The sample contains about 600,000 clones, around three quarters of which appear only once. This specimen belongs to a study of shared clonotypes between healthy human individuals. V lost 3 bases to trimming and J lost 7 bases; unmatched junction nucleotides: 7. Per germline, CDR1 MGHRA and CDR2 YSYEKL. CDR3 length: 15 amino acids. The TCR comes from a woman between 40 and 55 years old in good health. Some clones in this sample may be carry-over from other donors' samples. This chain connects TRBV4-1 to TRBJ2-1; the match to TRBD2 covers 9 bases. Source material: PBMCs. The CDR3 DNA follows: TGCGCCAGCAGCCACAGAGCGGGAGGTGGGAATGAGCAGTTCTTC. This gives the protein CASSHRAGGGNEQFF.